These T cell receptor beta chains were read from a single sample in a study of blood T cell repertoires in COVID-19. Sequencing was performed with immunoSEQ multiplex PCR; in TCRdb, only in-frame clones are kept and a portion is missing. The table has about 230,000 clones, around four fifths seen once; the top ten hold around 8.9%. Sequences were obtained from peripheral blood. The receptors shown here come from a man aged 35-49 years with active or convalescent COVID-19. CDR3s include the opening cysteine and the closing phenylalanine or tryptophan.

TRBV2	14	TRBJ2-7	CASGVTDYGYEQYF
TRBV19	15	TRBJ1-4	CASSLGLPGKEKLFF
TRBV5-1	14	TRBJ1-2	CASSLGEGFYGYTF
TRBV11-2	15	TRBJ2-3	CASSPLAVSTDTQYF
TRBV30	13	TRBJ1-6	CAWTNSYNSPLHF
TRBV6-2/TRBV6-3	12	TRBJ2-1	CASSGLYNEQFF
TRBV2	18	TRBJ2-6	CASRLLTSTTSGANVLTF
TRBV4-2	15	TRBJ2-5	CASSPGLADQETQYF
TRBV7-9	13	TRBJ1-1	CASSQQGAPEAFF
TRBV5-1	15	TRBJ2-5	CASRPFGVGQETQYF
TRBV24-1	16	TRBJ2-3	CATSDFLAGETDTQYF
TRBV30	13	TRBJ2-2	CAWTGGGTGELFF
TRBV5-5	15	TRBJ2-2	CASSWGQGATGELFF
TRBV5-1	16	TRBJ1-2	CASSLRTGSEDYGYTF
TRBV3-1/TRBV3-2	14	TRBJ1-2	CASSPYPGDYGYTF
TRBV3-1/TRBV3-2	12	TRBJ1-1	CASSQLGEAAFF
TRBV30	16	TRBJ1-4	CAWSLPTGLRNEKLFF
TRBV10-2	14	TRBJ1-1	CASREQGAATEAFF
TRBV5-1	17	TRBJ2-5	CASSLGVSSGYQETQYF
TRBV24-1	13	TRBJ1-1	CATSDQGYTEAFF
TRBV15	18	TRBJ1-2	CATSRTLGTGGLPYGYTF
TRBV15	16	TRBJ1-2	CATSREPGLPNYGYTF
TRBV11-3	16	TRBJ2-7	CASSLDLGTGVHEQYF
TRBV19	13	TRBJ1-1	CASSPNLYTEAFF
TRBV19	19	TRBJ2-3	CASSRYGTSGGAGTDTQYF
TRBV29-1	13	TRBJ2-7	CSVAKTGSNEQYF